The clone carrying this T cell receptor beta chain was detected ten times or more. The sample comes from a study of early T cells in non-severe SARS-CoV-2 infection. Each CDR3 protein is one row after TCRdb ran MiXCR on the 5' RACE reads. The table records tens of thousands of distinct CDR3 sequences, about 4.5% of them present only once. V was pared by 6 bases and J by 5 bases, with 10 bases between. The germline gives CDR1 SNHLY, CDR2 FYNNEI. The CDR3 has 13 amino acids. The chain carries TRBV2 and TRBJ2-2; D gene unclear. The receptor was isolated from an adult who was a healthcare worker with PCR-confirmed SARS-CoV-2 infection or an uninfected control (not recorded which). Sequencing used whole blood. The CDR3 region has the DNA TGTGCCAGCAGGATTCAGCAGACCGGGGAGCTGTTTTTT. It yields the protein CASRIQQTGELFF.